One and the same sample provided the 32 T cell receptor beta chains below, sequenced in a study of blood T cells in healthy people across ages. Combining a sample-barcoded 5' primer with a J-beta primer mix, a second PCR ran for roughly 7 to 11 cycles. A single record per CDR3 protein comes from TCRdb applying MiXCR to the 5' RACE reads. This table has more than 900,000 distinct CDR3 sequences, around 27% appearing once. The sample also formed part of further work on T cells of mothers and their children.

The material sequenced was blood. These TCRs come from a girl aged 2 to 10 in good health.

This clonotype was detected only a few times. The J gene is TRBJ2-3, the V gene TRBV7-6; no reliable D call. Germline V lookup: CDR1 SGHVS, CDR2 FNYEAQ. Trimming shortened V by 5 bases and J by 1 base, and 13 bases separated the two germline ends. The CDR3 totals 15 residues. This chain's CDR3 is CASSHPQVGTDTQYF. The CDR3 DNA is TGTGCCAGCAGCCACCCCCAGGTGGGCACAGATACGCAGTATTTT. The variable domain in full, with the rest retrieved from reference TRBV7-6 and TRBJ2-3, is GAGVSQSPRYKVTKRGQDVALRCDPISGHVSLYWYRQALGQGPEFLTYFNYEAQQDKSGLPNDRFSAERPEGSISTLTIQRTEQRDSAMYRCASSHPQVGTDTQYFGPGTRLTVL.

This rearrangement joins TRBV4-1 to TRBJ2-7, with 7 bases identical to TRBD1. Trimming took 4 bases from V and 0 from J; bases not matched to a gene: 3. Germline CDR1 is MGHRA and CDR2 is YSYEKL. The CDR3 has 14 amino acids. CDR3 sequence: CASSPDRVSYEQYF. As DNA, the CDR3 is TGCGCCAGCAGCCCCGACAGGGTCTCCTACGAGCAGTACTTC.

The V call is TRBV7-2, the J call TRBJ2-1; perhaps TRBD2 as D (6 bases). V was trimmed by 4 bases and J by 10 bases, leaving 17 bases between them. Looked up from germline, CDR1 is SGHTA and CDR2 is FQGNSA. The CDR3 is made up of 14 amino acids. CDR3 DNA sequence: TGTGCCAGCAGCTCCAACCCGACTAGAGGCGAGCAGTTCTTC. It yields the protein CASSSNPTRGEQFF.

The chain carries TRBV28 and TRBJ2-5; 8 nucleotides match TRBD1. This CDR3 region has 13 residues. CDR1 is MDHEN and CDR2 is SYDVKM in the germline V gene. With 6 bases clipped from V and 4 bases from J, the junction kept 4 bases outside the gene matches. CDR3 bases: TGTGCCAGCAGGCAGGGGGCTAGAGAGACCCAGTACTTC. Translating it yields CASRQGARETQYF.

This chain uses TRBV4-1 with TRBJ2-5; possibly TRBD2 for D (6 bases). Gene TRBJ2-1 matches the end of the DNA better, so the J call may be wrong. The germline V gene has CDR1 MGHRA and CDR2 YSYEKL. The CDR3 runs to 14 residues. CDR3 sequence (DNA): TGCGCCAGCAGCCTACCCTACACGGGGGATGAGCAGTTCTTC. It is translated as CASSLPYTGDEQFF.

About this clonotype itself: The junction shows a germline mismatch at one end, possibly a read error. J is TRBJ2-3 and V is TRBV14; no definite D call. The CDR3 loop spans 13 amino acids. Germline V CDR1 and CDR2: SGHDN, FVKESK. CDR3 coding DNA: TGTGCCAGCAGAAATCCGGCTGGAGATACGCGGTATTTT. It yields the protein CASRNPAGDTRYF.

This clonotype was seen only a few times. This sequence joins TRBV20-1 and TRBJ1-4, with D perhaps matching TRBD1 (6 bases). Germline V lookup: CDR1 DFQATT, CDR2 SNEGSKA (reference sequence). The CDR3 has 13 amino acids. V lost 6 bases and J lost 7, with 15 bases in between. CDR3 in amino acids: CSARGGRGEKLFF. The CDR3 coding sequence is TGCAGTGCCCGAGGAGGCAGGGGTGAAAAACTGTTTTTT.

In its sample, this clonotype was seen a few times. The rearrangement joins TRBV7-8 to TRBJ1-2; maybe TRBD1 (5 bases). Germline V gene data show CDR1 as SGHVS and CDR2 as FQNEAQ. CDR3 size: 16 residues. Trimming removed 1 base at V and 5 bases at J, with 17 bases between. Here the CDR3 reads CASSLERATSGYGYTF. CDR3 nucleotides: TGTGCCAGCAGCTTAGAACGGGCTACCTCAGGGTATGGCTACACCTTC. The whole variable domain, remainder taken from reference TRBV7-8 and TRBJ1-2, is GAGVSQSPRYKVAKRGQDVALRCDPISGHVSLFWYQQALGQGPEFLTYFQNEAQLDKSGLPSDRFFAERPEGSVSTLKIQRTQQEDSAVYLCASSLERATSGYGYTFGSGTRLTVV.

V and J are TRBV6-5 and TRBJ1-2; D is uncertain. Trimming shortened V by 6 bases and J by 0 bases, and 11 bases separated the two germline ends. The CDR3 is 14 residues long. Germline V gene sequence: CDR1 MNHEY, CDR2 SVGAGI. The CDR3 bases are TGTGCCAGCAGCTTGACCCTGACTAACTATGGCTACACCTTC. Translated: CASSLTLTNYGYTF.

The chain carries TRBV29-1 and TRBJ1-1, with D perhaps TRBD1 (6 bases). There are 12 residues in the CDR3. Germline-derived CDR1 and CDR2 are SQVTM and ANQGSEA. CDR3 loop: CSTGGGNTEAFF. CDR3 nucleotide sequence: TGCAGTACGGGAGGGGGAAACACTGAAGCTTTCTTT.

This rearrangement joins TRBV20-1 to TRBJ2-5; TRBD1 agrees at 8 bases. The J call may be in error: the DNA end matches TRBJ2-7 better. The germline V gene encodes CDR1 DFQATT and CDR2 SNEGSKA (reference sequence). This CDR3 contains 15 residues. The DNA for the CDR3 is TGCAGTGCTAGAGATCGGACAGGGAGTAGGGACGAGCAGTACTTC. Amino acid sequence: CSARDRTGSRDEQYF.

This clonotype was detected only a few times. The chain joins TRBV7-9 to TRBJ1-2; weak D call: TRBD1 (5 bases). From germline, CDR1 is SEHNR and CDR2 FQNEAQ (reference sequence). The CDR3 runs to 15 residues. Trimming took 0 bases from V and 10 from J, leaving 18 bases between them. The CDR3 DNA reads TGTGCCAGCAGCTTAGCGATTGTCCGAGACAGATTCTACACCTTC. This gives the protein CASSLAIVRDRFYTF.

This clonotype was seen a handful of times. The rearrangement joins TRBV9 to TRBJ2-5, with D perhaps given as TRBD1 or TRBD2 (5 bases each). The V and J ends lost 1 base and 5 bases respectively, with 21 bases between them. The CDR3 is 17 amino acids. In germline, CDR1 is SGDLS, CDR2 YYNGEE. The CDR3 region has the DNA TGTGCCAGCAGCGTACGAGGGGCCGGGGCGAAGGGGGAGACCCAGTACTTC. It specifies CASSVRGAGAKGETQYF.

The rearrangement uses TRBV29-1 and TRBJ2-7; weak D call: TRBD2 (7 bases). V lost 6 bases and J 0 bases, leaving 21 bases between the germline ends. CDR3 length: 16 amino acids. CDR1 and CDR2 (germline): SQVTM, ANQGSEA. CDR3 in DNA: TGCAGCGTCGGGGGCGAGGCGGCTAGCGGCTCCTACGAGCAGTACTTC. Protein product: CSVGGEAASGSYEQYF.

The chain is built from TRBV7-9 and TRBJ2-7; D gene unclear. V was cut by 4 bases and J by 4 bases, with 11 bases left in between. The CDR3 loop spans 13 amino acids. Germline lookup yields CDR1 SEHNR and CDR2 FQNEAQ (reference sequence). CDR3 residues: CASSSAAHYEQYF. The CDR3 nucleotides read TGTGCCAGCAGCTCTGCAGCGCATTACGAGCAGTACTTC. Together with reference TRBV7-9 and TRBJ2-7, the CDR3 gives the full variable domain: DTGVSQNPRHKITKRGQNVTFRCDPISEHNRLYWYRQTLGQGPEFLTYFQNEAQLEKSRLLSDRFSAERPKGSFSTLEIQRTEQGDSAMYLCASSSAAHYEQYFGPGTRLTVT.

This clonotype was recorded a few times. DNA of the CDR3: TGTGCCAGCAGTTTCTCGACTAGCGGGAGGGCCGGGGCGGAGACCCAGTACTTC. Its protein product is CASSFSTSGRAGAETQYF. The chain uses TRBV28 and TRBJ2-5; TRBD2 matches 14 bases. There are 18 residues in the CDR3. Per germline, CDR1 MDHEN and CDR2 SYDVKM. J gave up 5 bases and V 3 bases, and 11 bases lay outside the gene matches.

This clonotype was picked up many times. The V and J genes are TRBV20-1 and TRBJ1-2; the D is unclear. Germline V gene lookup returns CDR1 DFQATT and CDR2 SNEGSKA (reference sequence). This CDR3 contains 12 residues. V was trimmed by 2 bases and J by 5 bases, leaving 9 bases between them. In DNA form, the CDR3 reads TGCAGTGCTAGAACTGGGAAGTATGGCTACACCTTC. Translated: CSARTGKYGYTF.

The chain employs TRBV6-1 and TRBJ2-5; 9 nucleotides align to TRBD1. Germline CDR1 MNHNS, CDR2 SASEGT. J lost 4 bases, V lost 3 bases, and 9 bases had no gene match. The CDR3 is made up of 16 amino acids. The CDR3 here is CASSDFDRGGVETQYF. Written as DNA, the CDR3 is TGTGCCAGCAGTGACTTCGACAGGGGGGGAGTAGAGACCCAGTACTTC.

The sample holds a few counts of this clonotype. The chain combines TRBV20-1 with TRBJ2-1; D is possibly TRBD1 (5 bases). There are 13 residues in the CDR3. The ends were cut back, 6 bases at V and 0 bases at J, with 9 bases in the middle. Germline CDR1 is DFQATT and CDR2 is SNEGSKA (reference sequence). The CDR3 region has the DNA TGCAGTGCCCCGGACAACTCCTACAATGAGCAGTTCTTC. It encodes CSAPDNSYNEQFF.

This clonotype has a handful of counts. The rearrangement joins TRBV6-1 to TRBJ2-7; 7 bases line up with TRBD1. The V gene's germline CDR1 is MNHNS and CDR2 SASEGT. The CDR3 contains 16 residues. With V trimmed by 6 bases and J by 0 bases, 11 bases remained unmatched. The CDR3 DNA sequence: TGTGCCAGCAGCACCCACAGGGGCCTCCCCTCCTACGAGCAGTACTTC. Translated, it gives CASSTHRGLPSYEQYF.

A single count supports this clonotype. The rearrangement links TRBV7-9 to TRBJ2-5; D is unclear. V was clipped by 3 bases and J by 2 bases, with 10 bases between them. Germline assignment: CDR1 SEHNR and CDR2 FQNEAQ (reference sequence). This CDR3 has 14 residues. As DNA, the CDR3 is TGTGCCAGCAGCTTTACCCCAAGGCAAGAGACCCAGTACTTC. Its translation: CASSFTPRQETQYF.

This clonotype was counted between two and nine times. Relative to the germline gene, one junction end is altered; a read error may explain this. V gene TRBV7-7 combines with J gene TRBJ2-3; 7 positions match TRBD1. This CDR3 is built from 14 residues. Germline values: CDR1 SSHAT, CDR2 FNYEAQ (reference sequence). CDR3 amino acids: CASSLATGEDTQYF. In nucleotides, the CDR3 is TGTGCTAGCAGCTTAGCTACAGGGGAGGATACGCAGTATTTT.

This clonotype was picked up a small number of times. The chain joins TRBV6-4 to TRBJ2-3; D not certain. With 2 bases removed from V and 7 bases from J, the gap between germline ends came to 10 bases. Looked up from germline, CDR1 is MRHNA and CDR2 is SNTAGT. There are 13 residues in the CDR3. The CDR3 spells CASSDTLSYTQYF. The DNA of the CDR3 is TGTGCCAGCAGTGACACGTTGAGCTATACGCAGTATTTT.

V gene TRBV28 combines with J gene TRBJ1-5; 7 nucleotides align to TRBD1. V shed 6 bases, J shed 4 bases, and the junction held 12 bases outside the gene matches. This CDR3 spans 16 amino acids. Germline CDR1 reads MDHEN; CDR2 reads SYDVKM. Written as DNA, the CDR3 is TGTGCCAGCAGCCTCAGGGACAGACACCCTAATCAGCCCCAGCATTTT. Amino acid sequence: CASSLRDRHPNQPQHF.

In its sample, this clonotype was seen a few times. The chain employs TRBV27 and TRBJ1-6; 7 bases are a match to TRBD1. Germline V gives CDR1 MNHEY, CDR2 SMNVEV (reference sequence). The CDR3 sequence is 14 residues long. The ends lost 6 bases at V and 6 bases at J; junction bases unmatched: 5. The CDR3 DNA reads as TGTGCCAGCAGAGCCGGGACAGCTAATTCACCCCTCCACTTT. As protein: CASRAGTANSPLHF.

This clonotype was detected a few times. The chain recombines TRBV25-1 with TRBJ2-5, with a tentative D call TRBD2 (7 bases). Near its end, the DNA agrees better with TRBJ2-1, so the J call may be wrong. The CDR3 loop spans 15 amino acids. Germline V gene sequence: CDR1 MGHDK, CDR2 SYGVNS. This chain's CDR3 is CASSVGGASYNEQFF. The CDR3 bases are TGTGCCAGCAGTGTAGGGGGGGCTTCCTACAATGAGCAGTTCTTC.

This chain links TRBV27 with TRBJ2-4, with D tentatively TRBD1 (5 bases). This CDR3 is 16 amino acids long. CDR1 and CDR2 (germline): MNHEY, SMNVEV (reference sequence). V lost 2 bases to trimming and J lost 9 bases, with 20 bases between them. The CDR3 reads CASSLSSRARWGIQYF. The CDR3 bases are TGTGCCAGCAGTTTAAGTTCCAGGGCACGGTGGGGCATTCAGTACTTC.

This chain links TRBV28 with TRBJ1-1; weak D call: TRBD1 (6 bases). The CDR3 totals 12 residues. Between the trimmed V and J ends, which lost 4 bases and 8 bases, there was a span of 11 bases. Germline CDR1 MDHEN, CDR2 SYDVKM. CDR3 sequence: CASSSNDREAFF. In DNA form, the CDR3 reads TGTGCCAGCAGTTCAAACGACAGGGAAGCTTTCTTT. Supplemented by reference TRBV28 and TRBJ1-1, the full variable domain reads DVKVTQSSRYLVKRTGEKVFLECVQDMDHENMFWYRQDPGLGLRLIYFSYDVKMKEKGDIPEGYSVSREKKERFSLILESASTNQTSMYLCASSSNDREAFFGQGTRLTVV.

This clonotype was observed a few times. The V and J genes are TRBV4-3 and TRBJ1-1, with D tentatively TRBD1 (5 bases). Trimming took 3 bases from V and 6 from J, leaving 17 bases between them. The CDR3 sequence is 15 residues long. CDR1 LGHNA and CDR2 YSLEER come from the germline V gene. CDR3 DNA: TGCGCCAGCAGCCACGGGACGGCTGATAGGTCTGAAGCTTTCTTT. It is translated as CASSHGTADRSEAFF.

This rearrangement joins TRBV12-3 or TRBV12-4 to TRBJ2-4; possibly TRBD1 for D (5 bases). Trimming pared 5 bases from V and 6 bases from J, leaving 17 bases between. This CDR3 contains 15 residues. The CDR3 sequence is CASSPQGPTINIQYF. CDR3 nucleotides: TGTGCCAGCAGTCCCCAGGGTCCAACTATAAACATTCAGTACTTC.

This clonotype was picked up a small number of times. The chain carries TRBV20-1 and TRBJ2-3, with a weak D call TRBD2 (6 bases). The V end was cut by 3 bases, the J end by 5 bases, with 21 bases between. This CDR3 contains 16 residues. CDR1 and CDR2 from the germline V gene are DFQATT and SNEGSKA (reference sequence). The CDR3 region has the DNA TGCAGTGCTAGCGGGGACGGGGGAGTCGAGATAGATACGCAGTATTTT. This translates into CSASGDGGVEIDTQYF.

The sample holds a few counts of this clonotype. V is TRBV7-8 and J is TRBJ2-2, with D perhaps TRBD1 (6 bases). The CDR3 consists of 15 residues. V dropped 4 bases and J dropped 5 bases, with 14 bases sitting between them. From germline, CDR1 is SGHVS and CDR2 FQNEAQ. The CDR3 sequence is CASSSKSRGTGELFF. DNA for the CDR3: TGTGCCAGCAGCTCAAAAAGCAGGGGAACCGGGGAGCTGTTTTTT. Together with reference TRBV7-8 and TRBJ2-2, the CDR3 gives the full variable domain: GAGVSQSPRYKVAKRGQDVALRCDPISGHVSLFWYQQALGQGPEFLTYFQNEAQLDKSGLPSDRFFAERPEGSVSTLKIQRTQQEDSAVYLCASSSKSRGTGELFFGEGSRLTVL.